This T cell receptor beta chain originates from a study of blood T cell repertoires in COVID-19. Overall study: Researchers got acute and convalescent COVID-19 samples from the United States, Italy and Spain.

Germline CDR1 is SGHRS and CDR2 is YFSETQ. Trimming took 0 bases from V and 5 from J; bases not matched to a gene: 4. The CDR3 runs to 15 residues. Assay: immunoSEQ multiplex PCR; the TCRdb copy retains only in-frame clones and omits some. The sample holds around 29,000 clones, 80% to 90% seen once. Enrolled during active infection, Seattle patients were then followed longitudinally. This receptor was taken from a woman older than 75 with COVID-19, enrolled during active disease. This chain uses TRBV5-1 with TRBJ2-5, with 10 bases lining up with TRBD2. Material: peripheral blood. The chain's CDR3 is CASSLAAGGLETQYF. CDR3 nucleotides: TGCGCCAGCAGCTTGGCAGCGGGGGGGCTGGAGACCCAGTACTTC.